The 14 T cell receptor beta chains reported below all come from one sample, sequenced in a study of CD8+CD57+ T cells in acquired aplastic anemia. CDR3 and TCR beta VDJ profiling relied on genomic DNA as the template. TCRdb re-called the reads with MiXCR, one entry per CDR3 protein. The top ten clones hold around 45% of a sample with approximately 150,000 distinct CDR3 sequences, over 70% of them seen once. Patients who underwent sequencing had shown CD8+CD57+ cell expansion by flow cytometry. Material for sequencing was sorted CD4+, CD8+, or CD8+CD57+ T cells (not recorded which) from PBMCs. These TCRs come from a human donor with aplastic anemia.

CDR3 residues: CSARRLTPSTDTQYF. CDR3 nucleotide sequence: TGCAGTGCTAGAAGATTGACCCCCAGCACAGATACGCAGTATTTT. This sequence joins TRBV20-1 and TRBJ2-3; no clear D. Germline loops: CDR1 DFQATT, CDR2 SNEGSKA (reference sequence). Trimming took 2 bases from V and 0 from J, leaving 12 bases between them. This CDR3 contains 15 residues.

The CDR3 DNA sequence: TGCGCCAGCAGCTTATTGGGGGTACAAGAGACCCAGTACTTC. Protein product: CASSLLGVQETQYF. The gene calls are TRBV5-1 and TRBJ2-5; D possibly matches TRBD1 or TRBD2 (5 bases each). V was trimmed by 2 bases and J by 2 bases, leaving 10 bases between them. Germline V lookup: CDR1 SGHRS, CDR2 YFSETQ. The CDR3 length is 14 residues.

The chain recombines TRBV12-5 with TRBJ1-2; D gene ambiguous. Trimming removed 4 bases from V and 2 bases from J, with 5 bases in between. Per germline, CDR1 LGHNT and CDR2 FRNRAP. The CDR3 loop spans 12 amino acids. This CDR3 is CASGSANYGYTF. The CDR3 bases are TGTGCTAGTGGTTCGGCCAACTATGGCTACACCTTC.

The chain carries TRBV15 and TRBJ2-3; D call uncertain. V lost 6 bases to trimming and J lost 0 bases, with 7 bases between them. The germline CDR1 and CDR2 sequences are LNHNV and YYDKDF (reference sequence). The CDR3 is 13 amino acids. The CDR3, as DNA: TGTGCCACCAGGGGCGGTAGCACAGATACGCAGTATTTT. Its protein is CATRGGSTDTQYF.

The J gene is TRBJ2-2, the V gene TRBV2; maybe TRBD1 (6 bases). The V and J ends lost 5 bases and 2 bases respectively, with 12 bases between them. This CDR3 region has 15 residues. CDR1 is SNHLY and CDR2 is FYNNEI in the germline V gene. DNA of the CDR3: TGTGCCAGCAGTTACGCCGGGACAAACACCGGGGAGCTGTTTTTT. This gives the protein CASSYAGTNTGELFF.

The J gene is TRBJ1-6, the V gene TRBV19; 7 bases map to TRBD1. V lost 7 bases to trimming and J lost 6 bases; unmatched junction nucleotides: 6. The germline gives CDR1 LNHDA, CDR2 SQIVND (reference sequence). The CDR3 is 14 amino acids. CDR3 protein: CASTPGQFNSPLHF. The CDR3 DNA reads as TGTGCCAGTACCCCGGGACAGTTTAATTCACCCCTCCACTTT.

The chain has TRBV9 and TRBJ1-1; maybe TRBD1 (5 bases). This CDR3 has 14 amino acids. The germline gives CDR1 SGDLS, CDR2 YYNGEE. Trimming took off 4 bases at V and 2 bases at J, with 12 bases between the two ends. The CDR3 is CASSPRTQNTEAFF. In DNA form, the CDR3 reads TGTGCCAGCAGCCCCCGGACACAAAACACTGAAGCTTTCTTT.

The chain has TRBV11-3 and TRBJ2-2; D unresolved. CDR3 length: 13 residues. V dropped 7 bases and J dropped 1 base, with 7 bases sitting between them. Germline assignment: CDR1 SGHNT and CDR2 YENEEA. CDR3 protein: CASTRGNTGELFF. In DNA, the CDR3 is TGTGCCAGCACTCGTGGGAACACCGGGGAGCTGTTTTTT.

The CDR3 here is CASSAMSPRGSPLHF. The CDR3 DNA follows: TGTGCCAGCAGCGCCATGTCTCCGAGGGGATCACCCCTCCACTTT. The rearrangement joins TRBV19 to TRBJ1-6; possibly TRBD1 for D (5 bases). Trimming left V 9 bases short and J 10 bases short, with 22 bases between. CDR1 LNHDA and CDR2 SQIVND come from the germline V gene (reference sequence). This CDR3 spans 15 amino acids.

The V gene is TRBV20-1, the J gene TRBJ1-1; weak D call: TRBD1 (6 bases). This CDR3 spans 12 amino acids. Germline loops: CDR1 DFQATT, CDR2 SNEGSKA (reference sequence). With 2 bases removed from V and 4 bases from J, the gap between germline ends came to 8 bases. This CDR3 is CSARPGVTEAFF. CDR3 DNA sequence: TGCAGTGCTAGACCAGGGGTCACTGAAGCTTTCTTT.

This sequence joins TRBV7-2 and TRBJ2-7, with D tentatively TRBD1 or TRBD2 (5 bases each). CDR3 length: 19 amino acids. Trimming shortened V by 1 base and J by 0 bases, and 22 bases separated the two germline ends. Per the germline V gene, CDR1 is SGHTA and CDR2 is FQGNSA. The CDR3, as DNA: TGTGCCAGCAGCTTAGTGGGGGATTATCTGGCGCGGAGCTCCTACGAGCAGTACTTC. This codes for CASSLVGDYLARSSYEQYF.

The chain joins TRBV5-4 to TRBJ2-1; no firm D call. The length of the CDR3 is 15 residues. V dropped 2 bases and J dropped 0 bases, with 9 bases sitting between them. From germline, CDR1 is SGHNT and CDR2 YYREEE (reference sequence). DNA of the CDR3: TGTGCCAGCAGCTTTTGGCGGAGCTCCTACAATGAGCAGTTCTTC. Protein product: CASSFWRSSYNEQFF.

J is TRBJ2-7 and V is TRBV25-1, with D tentatively TRBD1 (6 bases). From germline, CDR1 is MGHDK and CDR2 SYGVNS. The V and J ends lost 5 bases and 3 bases respectively, with 20 bases between them. This CDR3 has 16 residues. The CDR3 sequence is CASSSPEGQAYYEQYF. The CDR3, as DNA: TGTGCCAGCAGTTCCCCCGAGGGACAAGCCTACTACGAGCAGTACTTC.

The rearrangement uses TRBV19 and TRBJ2-5, with D possibly TRBD2 on 6 matching bases. Germline V CDR1 and CDR2: LNHDA, SQIVND (reference sequence). CDR3 length: 18 residues. Trimming cost V 3 bases and J 5 bases, with 25 bases left between them. This CDR3 reads CASSISNARLWGRETQYF. In nucleotides, the CDR3 is TGTGCCAGTAGTATTTCAAACGCACGACTCTGGGGGAGGGAGACCCAGTACTTC.